This T cell receptor (beta chain) came from a study of T cell responses to AZD1222 COVID-19 vaccine. Profiling relied on immunoSEQ multiplex PCR, and the TCRdb table lists in-frame clones only, not all of them. The sample yields about 140,000 clones, 80% to 95% seen once. Study-level findings and limits: Donors skewed white British and female; clonal diversity was possibly underestimated. With dominance at 160-218 and 743-854, vaccine-associated CD4 TCRs spanned spike. At study baseline, merely six AZD1222 recipients were seropositive. Sampling that yielded the repertoires occurred only after the peak T cell response.

Of note for this clone: As yet, its antigen is unknown.

CDR1 and CDR2 from the germline V gene are MDHEN and SYDVKM. V was clipped by 2 bases and J by 6 bases; unmatched bases: 5. CDR3 length equals 15 residues. This clonotype originated in an adult in good health. The rearrangement links TRBV28 to TRBJ1-5; TRBD1 matches 9 bases. This sample comprised peripheral blood, obtained on day 0 of MenACWY control vaccination. The CDR3 here is CASSLPTGGGQPQHF. The CDR3 region has the DNA TGTGCCAGCAGTTTACCTACAGGGGGCGGTCAGCCCCAGCATTTT.